This section outlines one T cell receptor (beta chain) sequence together with its context. The sample comes from a study of blood T cell repertoires in COVID-19. For the study at large: COVID-19 samples collected from the United States, Italy and Spain covered acute and convalescent phases. Nucleic acid was either cDNA or gDNA, and it came from T cells, B-cell-depleted T cells, or PBMCs.

Unmatched junction bases numbered 3, after V lost 6 bases and J lost 2 bases. The CDR3 is 15 amino acids. Germline CDR1 reads MNHEY; CDR2 reads SVGAGI. Using immunoSEQ multiplex PCR, the repertoire was profiled, and TCRdb retains in-frame clones only, with some absent. In the table there are hundreds of thousands of clones, less than 90% of which are singletons. Sequencing input: peripheral blood. This clonotype was sampled from a man aged 25-45 years with active or convalescent COVID-19. This rearrangement joins TRBV6-5 to TRBJ2-5, with 13 bases lining up with TRBD2. The CDR3 is CASSLLAGGQETQYF. The CDR3 DNA reads TGTGCCAGCAGCCTACTAGCGGGGGGGCAAGAGACCCAGTACTTC.